This TCR beta chain was sequenced for a study of blood T cell repertoires in COVID-19. Study context: The analysed material was cDNA or gDNA that came from T cells, B-cell-depleted T cells, or PBMCs.

Trimming took off 8 bases at V and 5 bases at J, with 8 bases between the two ends. Germline CDR1 and CDR2: SGDLS and YYNGEE. The CDR3 spans 11 residues. Authors' data handling: Using reference gene primer amplification, nucleated cell counts were estimated. The table came from immunoSEQ multiplex PCR; TCRdb's copy has only in-frame clones and leaves some out. V, J and clone size derive from that table, while D and trimming were established from the DNA sequence. The sample lists 200,000 to 250,000 clones; approximately 81% were seen once. The sequencing sample was made of peripheral blood. This TCR was sampled from a man aged 25 to 45 with active or convalescent COVID-19. V gene TRBV9 combines with J gene TRBJ1-5; the D is unclear. CDR3 nucleotide sequence: TGTGCCAGGGAGGACGATCAGCCCCAGCATTTT. Amino acids: CAREDDQPQHF.